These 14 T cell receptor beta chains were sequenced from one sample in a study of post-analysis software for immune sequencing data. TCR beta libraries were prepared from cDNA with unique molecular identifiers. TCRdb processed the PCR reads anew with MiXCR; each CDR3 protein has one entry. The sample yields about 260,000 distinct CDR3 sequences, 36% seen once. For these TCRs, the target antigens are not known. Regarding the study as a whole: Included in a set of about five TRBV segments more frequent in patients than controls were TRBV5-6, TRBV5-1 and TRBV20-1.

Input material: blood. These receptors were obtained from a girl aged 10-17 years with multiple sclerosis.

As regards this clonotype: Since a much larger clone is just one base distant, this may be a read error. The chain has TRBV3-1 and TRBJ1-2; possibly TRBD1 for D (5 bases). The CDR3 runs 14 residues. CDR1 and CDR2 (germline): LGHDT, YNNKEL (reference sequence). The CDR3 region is CASSQDVGTYGCTF. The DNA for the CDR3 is TGTGCCAGCAGCCAAGATGTCGGGACGTATGGCTGCACCTTC.

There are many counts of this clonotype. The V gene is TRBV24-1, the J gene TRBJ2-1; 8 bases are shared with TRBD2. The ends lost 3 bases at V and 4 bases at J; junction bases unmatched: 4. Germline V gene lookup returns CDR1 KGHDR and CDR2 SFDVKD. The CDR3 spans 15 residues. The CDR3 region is CATSDPGLGYNEQFF. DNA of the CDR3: TGTGCCACCAGTGATCCGGGACTAGGATACAATGAGCAGTTCTTC.

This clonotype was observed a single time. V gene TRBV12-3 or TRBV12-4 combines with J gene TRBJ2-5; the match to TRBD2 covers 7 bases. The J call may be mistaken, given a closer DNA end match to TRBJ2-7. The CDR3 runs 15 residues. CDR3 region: CASSPDGGNLDEQYF. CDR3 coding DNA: TGTGCCAGCAGTCCTGACGGGGGGAATCTGGACGAGCAGTACTTC.

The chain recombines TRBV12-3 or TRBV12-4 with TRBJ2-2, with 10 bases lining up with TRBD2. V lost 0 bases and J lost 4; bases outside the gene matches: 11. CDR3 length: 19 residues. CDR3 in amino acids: CASSLARPSGRETTGELFF. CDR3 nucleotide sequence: TGTGCCAGCAGTTTAGCGCGCCCCAGCGGGAGGGAGACCACCGGGGAGCTGTTTTTT.

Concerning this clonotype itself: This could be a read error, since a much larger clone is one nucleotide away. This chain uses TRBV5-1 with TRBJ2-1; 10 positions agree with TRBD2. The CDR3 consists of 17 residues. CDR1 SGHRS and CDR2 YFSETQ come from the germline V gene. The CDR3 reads CASSQRLAGTFYNGQFF. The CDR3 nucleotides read TGCGCCAGCAGCCAGAGACTAGCGGGTACCTTTTACAATGGGCAGTTCTTC.

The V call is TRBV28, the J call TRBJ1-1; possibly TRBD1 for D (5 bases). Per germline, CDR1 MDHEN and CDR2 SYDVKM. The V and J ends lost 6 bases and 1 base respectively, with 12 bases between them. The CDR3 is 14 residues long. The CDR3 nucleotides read TGTGCCAGCAGAGCAGGGAACGCGAACACTGAAGCTTTCTTT. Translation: CASRAGNANTEAFF.

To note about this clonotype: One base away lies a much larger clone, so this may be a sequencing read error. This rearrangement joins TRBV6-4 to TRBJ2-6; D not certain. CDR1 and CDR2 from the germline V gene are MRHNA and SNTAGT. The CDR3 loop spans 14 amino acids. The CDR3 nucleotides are TGTGGCAGCAGTGACTCGGGTACTCAGTCCGTCCTGACTTTC. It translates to CGSSDSGTQSVLTF.

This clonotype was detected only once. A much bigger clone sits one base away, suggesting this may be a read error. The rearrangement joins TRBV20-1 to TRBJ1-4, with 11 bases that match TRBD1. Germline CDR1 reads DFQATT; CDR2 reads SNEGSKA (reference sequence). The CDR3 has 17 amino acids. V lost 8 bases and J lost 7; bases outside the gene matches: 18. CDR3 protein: CSTDRTGGLREGEKLFF. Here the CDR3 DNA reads TGCAGTACCGACAGGACAGGGGGCCTTCGAGAGGGTGAAAAACTGTTTTTT.

CDR3 nucleotide sequence: TGCAGCGGAATACTGAGCTCTGGGGCCAACGTCCTGACTTTC. Protein sequence: CSGILSSGANVLTF. The rearrangement joins TRBV29-1 to TRBJ2-6; D unclear. CDR1 is SQVTM, CDR2 ANQGSEA, per germline. CDR3 length equals 14 residues. Trimming left V 7 bases short and J 0 bases short, with 10 bases between.

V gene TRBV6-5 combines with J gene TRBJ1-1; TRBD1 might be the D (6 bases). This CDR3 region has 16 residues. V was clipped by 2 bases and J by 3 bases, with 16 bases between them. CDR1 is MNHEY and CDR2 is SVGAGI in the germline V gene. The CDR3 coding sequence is TGTGCCAGCAGTTACAGGACAGCCCGTCGGGACACTGAAGCTTTCTTT. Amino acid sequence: CASSYRTARRDTEAFF.

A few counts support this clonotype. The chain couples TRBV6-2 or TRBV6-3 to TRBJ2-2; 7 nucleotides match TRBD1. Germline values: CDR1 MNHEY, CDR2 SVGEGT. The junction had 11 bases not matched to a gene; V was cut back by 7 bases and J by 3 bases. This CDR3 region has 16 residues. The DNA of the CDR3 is TGTGCCAGCACCCAACCAAAGGGGGCGGACACCGGGGAGCTGTTTTTT. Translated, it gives CASTQPKGADTGELFF.

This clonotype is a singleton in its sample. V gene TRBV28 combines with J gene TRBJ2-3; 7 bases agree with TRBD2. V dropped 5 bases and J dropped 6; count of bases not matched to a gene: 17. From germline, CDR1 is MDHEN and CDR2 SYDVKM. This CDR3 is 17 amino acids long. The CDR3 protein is CASSSFPASGTSDTQYF. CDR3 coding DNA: TGTGCCAGCAGTAGTTTCCCGGCTAGCGGTACGTCGGATACGCAGTATTTT.

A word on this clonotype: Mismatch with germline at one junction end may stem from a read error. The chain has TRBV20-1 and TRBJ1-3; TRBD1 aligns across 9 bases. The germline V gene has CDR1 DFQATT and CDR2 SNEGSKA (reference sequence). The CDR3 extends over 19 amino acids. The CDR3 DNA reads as TGCAGTGCTAGAGCCTTGGACAGGGGAGCCCTCTTCTCTGGAAGCACCATATATTTT. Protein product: CSARALDRGALFSGSTIYF.

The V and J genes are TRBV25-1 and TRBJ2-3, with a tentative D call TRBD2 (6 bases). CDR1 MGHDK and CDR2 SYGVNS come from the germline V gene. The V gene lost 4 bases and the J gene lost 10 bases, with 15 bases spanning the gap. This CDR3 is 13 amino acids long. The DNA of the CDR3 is TGTGCCAGCAGTGCCGGGAGTCCCATGTCGCAGTATTTT. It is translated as CASSAGSPMSQYF.